The rows below give T cell receptor beta chains drawn from one sample of a study of blood T cell repertoires in COVID-19. Sequencing used immunoSEQ multiplex PCR; TCRdb keeps in-frame clones, though not all of them. The sample lists 200,000 to 300,000 clones, around 87% seen once, with 2% to 3% in the top ten. Sequencing was performed on peripheral blood. These receptors all stem from a woman aged 45 to 65 with acute or convalescent COVID-19. Both conserved end residues are part of each CDR3. The D gene is left open where the match is weak. The size field is filled for only some rows; it gives once, few, many or a size class.

V gene	J gene	clone size	D gene	CDR3 DNA	CDR3 protein
TRBV28	TRBJ1-3	NA	NA	TGTGCCATCAGGAAACAGAGCTCTGGAAACACCATATATTTT	CAIRKQSSGNTIYF
TRBV6-5	TRBJ2-1	NA	NA	TGTGCCAGCAACAGGGATTGGAATGAGCAGTTCTTC	CASNRDWNEQFF
TRBV18	TRBJ2-1	NA	TRBD1	TGTGCCAGCTCACCCGGGACAGGTTCCTACAATGAGCAGTTCTTC	CASSPGTGSYNEQFF
TRBV19	TRBJ2-1	NA	TRBD2	TGTGCCAGTAGCCGGACTAGCGGATCCTACAATGAGCAGTTCTTC	CASSRTSGSYNEQFF
TRBV6-5	TRBJ2-1	NA	NA	TGTGCCAGCAGTTACTCTGGGACAGCGGGTGGGCAGTTCTTC	CASSYSGTAGGQFF
TRBV7-8	TRBJ1-1	once	NA	TGTGCCAGCAGCTTCGACAGGATGAACACTGAAGCTTTCTTT	CASSFDRMNTEAFF
TRBV14	TRBJ1-1	NA	NA	TGTGCCAGCAGCCAAATTGGACTGACTGAAGCTTTCTTT	CASSQIGLTEAFF
TRBV6-2/TRBV6-3	TRBJ2-7	NA	NA	TGTGCCAGCAGTTACTCTATTGAGGCAAACTCCTACGAGCAGTACTTC	CASSYSIEANSYEQYF
TRBV6-1	TRBJ1-1	NA	TRBD1	TGTGCCAGCAGTGCACCACAGGGGGTCCTTGGCACTGAAGCTTTCTTT	CASSAPQGVLGTEAFF
TRBV7-9	TRBJ2-7	once	TRBD2	TGTGCCAGCAGCGACGGGACTAGTGGGGTCGAGCAGTACTTC	CASSDGTSGVEQYF
TRBV5-4	TRBJ2-7	NA	NA	TGTGCCAGCAGCTCGAAGCGCTCCCCCTACGAGCAGTACTTC	CASSSKRSPYEQYF
TRBV27	TRBJ1-1	few	NA	TGTGCCAGCAGTTTAAAATCCGTCCGGGGCACTGAAGCTTTCTTT	CASSLKSVRGTEAFF
TRBV28	TRBJ1-1	NA	TRBD1	TGTGCCAGCAGTCCACTGTCCCGGGACAGGCCTGGGGTTGAAGCTTTCTTT	CASSPLSRDRPGVEAFF
TRBV19	TRBJ1-5	once	NA	TGTGCCAGTAGGCGGCAGATCAATCAGCCCCAGCATTTT	CASRRQINQPQHF
TRBV4-1	TRBJ2-2	NA	TRBD1	TGCGCCAGCAGCCACGGTGGGACAGGGAGGGCCGGGGAGCTGTTTTTT	CASSHGGTGRAGELFF
TRBV28	TRBJ1-2	few	TRBD1	TGTGCCAGCAGTGACAGGACAGGTTATGGCTACACCTTC	CASSDRTGYGYTF
TRBV29-1	TRBJ2-7	NA	TRBD1	TGCAGCGCTTTTATCCGGGACAGGGATCGGTACGAGCAGTACTTC	CSAFIRDRDRYEQYF
TRBV7-2	TRBJ2-1	NA	NA	TGTGCCAGCAGCTTCGGGGAATACAATGAGCAGTTCTTC	CASSFGEYNEQFF
TRBV5-1	TRBJ1-2	NA	NA	TGCGCCAGCAGCTTGGCGGTAATGGACTATGGCTACACCTTC	CASSLAVMDYGYTF
TRBV5-1	TRBJ2-3	NA	NA	TGCGCCAGCAGCTTGGACCAGTTAAACACAGATACGCAGTATTTT	CASSLDQLNTDTQYF
TRBV7-9	TRBJ2-5	NA	TRBD2	TGTGCCAGCAGCCCTATGGGACTAGCCTTGGAGACCCAGTACTTC	CASSPMGLALETQYF
TRBV9	TRBJ1-6	NA	TRBD1	TGTGCCAGCAGCGTAGGGGGACAGGTTAATTCACCCCTCCACTTT	CASSVGGQVNSPLHF
TRBV18	TRBJ2-7	NA	NA	TGTGCCAGCTCATTCGAACTTGTTAAGTCCTACGAGCAGTACTTC	CASSFELVKSYEQYF
TRBV28	TRBJ2-1	NA	TRBD2	TGTGCCAGCAGAGCGCACGGGAGGGCCTACAATGAGCAGTTCTTC	CASRAHGRAYNEQFF
TRBV7-9	TRBJ2-2	few	TRBD2	TGTGCCAGCAGCTCGACGGGACTAGCGGGAGTAAACACCGGGGAGCTGTTTTTT	CASSSTGLAGVNTGELFF
TRBV5-1	TRBJ2-7	NA	TRBD1	TGCGCCAGCAGTGACAGGGGACCGCACTACGAGCAGTACTTC	CASSDRGPHYEQYF
TRBV19	TRBJ2-5	NA	TRBD2	TGTGCCAGTAGTAAGGGACTAGCCTCGGAGACCCAGTACTTC	CASSKGLASETQYF
TRBV5-1	TRBJ2-2	NA	TRBD2	TGCGCCAGCACGGCCGCGGGAGTGAACACCGGGGAGCTGTTTTTT	CASTAAGVNTGELFF
TRBV12-5	TRBJ2-3	few	TRBD2	TGTGCTAGTGGAGGGGGACTAGCGGGCAACACAGATACGCAGTATTTT	CASGGGLAGNTDTQYF
TRBV28	TRBJ2-1	NA	TRBD2	TGTGCCAGCAGTTTACGGCGATGGCGGGAGAAGACCTACAATGAGCAGTTCTTC	CASSLRRWREKTYNEQFF
TRBV5-4	TRBJ2-5	NA	TRBD2	TGTGCCAGCAGCCGGAGGACTAGCGGGAGTGGGGAGACCCAGTACTTC	CASSRRTSGSGETQYF
TRBV7-6	TRBJ2-5	NA	NA	TGTGCCAGCAGCTTAGGGCCGTTGGAGACCCAGTACTTC	CASSLGPLETQYF
TRBV4-2	TRBJ2-7	NA	NA	TGTGCCAGCAGCCAAGAGCCGGGTAGCGAGCAGTACTTC	CASSQEPGSEQYF
TRBV4-1	TRBJ2-7	NA	NA	TGCGCCAGCAGGGATGTACAGACCTACGAGCAGTACTTC	CASRDVQTYEQYF
TRBV2	TRBJ1-6	NA	NA	TGTGCCAGCAGCGGAGGCGCTGCACCCCTCCACTTT	CASSGGAAPLHF
TRBV27	TRBJ1-5	NA	TRBD1	TGTGCCAGCAGTCCCTACAGGGGCGGACAGCCCCAGCATTTT	CASSPYRGGQPQHF
TRBV5-4	TRBJ2-5	NA	TRBD1	TGTGCCAGCAGCTTCAGGACAGGGGGTCTCCGGGAGACCCAGTACTTC	CASSFRTGGLRETQYF
TRBV6-5	TRBJ1-3	NA	TRBD1	TGTGCCAGCAGTAGGGGACAGCCTGGAAACACCATATATTTT	CASSRGQPGNTIYF
TRBV20-1	TRBJ2-3	once	TRBD2	TGCAGTGCTAGTCCGACTAGCGCGAGGGGAGATACGCAGTATTTT	CSASPTSARGDTQYF
TRBV2	TRBJ1-4	NA	TRBD1	TGTGCCAGCAGTGTATTAGGGTTGACAGGGAATAATGAAAAACTGTTTTTT	CASSVLGLTGNNEKLFF
TRBV9	TRBJ2-1	NA	TRBD2	TGTGCCAGCAGCCCCGGGGGACTAGCGGTTTTCAATGAGCAGTTCTTC	CASSPGGLAVFNEQFF
TRBV29-1	TRBJ2-1	NA	TRBD1	TGCAGCGTCAAAGGCTGGACAGGGGGTTACAATGAGCAGTTCTTC	CSVKGWTGGYNEQFF
TRBV19	TRBJ1-1	few	NA	TGTGCCATTGCGGGGGGACCCCAGAACACTGAAGCTTTCTTT	CAIAGGPQNTEAFF
TRBV6-5	TRBJ2-5	NA	TRBD2	TGTGCCAGCAGTCACGGGACTAGCGGGAGGGAGACCCAGTACTTC	CASSHGTSGRETQYF
TRBV11-3	TRBJ2-1	once	NA	TGTGCCAGCAGCTTGGCTGGCTCCTACAATGAGCAGTTCTTC	CASSLAGSYNEQFF
TRBV5-1	TRBJ2-2	NA	NA	TGCGCCAGCAGCTCGAGAGGGCCGAACACCGGGGAGCTGTTTTTT	CASSSRGPNTGELFF
TRBV4-3	TRBJ2-2	NA	TRBD1	TGCGCCAGCAGCCACGGACAGGGGACCGGGGAGCTGTTTTTT	CASSHGQGTGELFF
TRBV27	TRBJ2-3	NA	TRBD1	TGTGCCAGCAGACGGGACAGGGTGACAGATACGCAGTATTTT	CASRRDRVTDTQYF
TRBV4-3	TRBJ1-5	NA	NA	TGCGCCAGCAGCCAAGATTACAGAAGCAATCAGCCCCAGCATTTT	CASSQDYRSNQPQHF
TRBV7-3	TRBJ2-1	NA	NA	TGTGCCAGCAGCCCCTACAGAGAAAACAATGAGCAGTTCTTC	CASSPYRENNEQFF
TRBV30	TRBJ1-3	NA	NA	TGTGCCTGGAGTATTCAAGGGGCCCGGGGGACCATATATTTT	CAWSIQGARGTIYF
TRBV28	TRBJ2-2	NA	TRBD2	TGTGCCAGCAGTTTTGGAGCGGGAGTTGCCGGGGAGCTGTTTTTT	CASSFGAGVAGELFF
TRBV4-3	TRBJ2-1	NA	TRBD2	TGCGCCAGCAGCCCGCAAGGAGGGGTAGCGGGAGACAATGAGCAGTTCTTC	CASSPQGGVAGDNEQFF
TRBV13	TRBJ1-2	NA	NA	TGTGCCAGCAGCTTACCGGGAGCTGCTTTCGGCTACACCTTC	CASSLPGAAFGYTF
TRBV28	TRBJ1-5	few	NA	TGTGCCAGCAGTACGGTACATCAGCCCCAGCATTTT	CASSTVHQPQHF
TRBV7-2	TRBJ2-3	NA	TRBD2	TGTGCCAGCAGCTTATACGTCGGGAGCGGGAGTACGCAGTATTTT	CASSLYVGSGSTQYF
TRBV29-1	TRBJ2-7	once	NA	TGCAGCGCGATCGGACTGTCATACGAGCAGTACTTC	CSAIGLSYEQYF
TRBV27	TRBJ2-1	NA	NA	TGTGCCACCAACCGGGACTCCTCATACAATGAGCAGTTCTTC	CATNRDSSYNEQFF
TRBV5-1	TRBJ1-1	NA	TRBD1	TGCGCCAGCGGTAGACAGGGGCGGAACACTGAAGCTTTCTTT	CASGRQGRNTEAFF